Sequencing of this T cell receptor beta chain was carried out in a study of identical twins. General study points: In monozygotic twins, models underestimated the sharing of out-of-frame TCR alpha. Low generation probability was overrepresented in out-of-frame alpha sequences shared by twins. Analyses of zero insertions could, in part, be confounded by invariant MAIT and iNKT cells.

Notes on this clonotype: Antigen specificity is unknown.

CDR1 and CDR2 (germline): SEHNR, FQNEAQ (reference sequence). This CDR3 has 15 amino acids. V was cut by 5 bases and J by 3 bases, with 17 bases left in between. Template switching (which added a universal primer site) was used, and cDNA carried unique molecular identifiers. Via MiXCR, TCRdb re-called the 5' RACE reads, giving one row per CDR3 protein. The sample has about 530,000 distinct CDR3 sequences, about 15% seen once. The same specimen was also included in a second study, on yellow fever vaccine responses in identical twins.

The sequence came from a woman between 18 and 30 years old in good health. The sequenced sample was CD4+ T cells sorted from blood. The V call is TRBV7-9, the J call TRBJ2-7; tentatively, D is TRBD1 (5 bases). The CDR3 protein is CASSPPIQAYYEQYF. DNA for the CDR3: TGTGCCAGCAGCCCACCGATACAGGCTTACTACGAGCAGTACTTC.